The source of this T cell receptor beta chain is a study of CD8+CD57+ T cells in acquired aplastic anemia. Study findings and constraints: The number of CD8+ CDR3 sequences shared by patients and controls was around 30.

The use of genomic DNA as template underpinned the TCR beta VDJ and CDR3 profiling. TCRdb processed the reads anew with MiXCR; each CDR3 protein has one entry. The table has a few hundred thousand distinct CDR3 sequences, around a third seen once; the top ten hold 0.75% to 0.95%. The V end was cut by 3 bases, the J end by 16 bases, with 15 bases between. Germline V lookup: CDR1 MNHNS, CDR2 SASEGT. This CDR3 contains 12 residues. About this clonotype itself: Its antigen is unidentified.

CD8+CD57+ cell expansion had been shown by flow cytometry in patients chosen for sequencing. The sequence derives from a human donor with aplastic anemia. Material: sorted CD4+, CD8+, or CD8+CD57+ T cells (not recorded which) from PBMCs. The rearrangement joins TRBV6-1 to TRBJ1-4; D unclear. The CDR3 is CASSESEGSKFF. CDR3 in DNA: TGTGCCAGCAGTGAGTCGGAAGGGAGTAAGTTTTTT.